This paragraph reports one T cell receptor beta chain. This receptor's antigen is unknown. Per-base qualities were not stored, and no clone one base away is much larger. The immunoSEQ Assay, a bias-controlled multiplex PCR, was used to amplify TCRbeta CDR3 regions from genomic DNA. The authors' analysis ran thus. Nucleated cell counts per sample were estimated from amplification of reference gene primers within the assay. Sequence reads were collapsed and filtered to measure the absolute abundance of every unique TCRbeta CDR3 rearrangement. For each sample, productive Simpson clonality was calculated as the square root of Simpson's diversity index over productive rearrangements. TCRdb took over this immuneACCESS table, retaining in-frame rearrangements with V and J assigned. Such tables are incomplete; in checked studies, under half of the missing clones stem from an unresolved V gene, and the remainder is unexplained. For V, J and clone size, that table is used; D and trimming come from the DNA. This sample holds 250,000 to 350,000 clones; roughly 90% were observed only once. The ten largest clonotypes hold approximately 6.5% of the sample.

Another Seattle source contributed samples from volunteer blood donors who had recovered from COVID-19. The collaborating institutions used their own protocols to collect whole blood in K2EDTA tubes. Collaborator samples were shipped for TCRbeta analysis as frozen whole blood, isolated PBMCs, or DNA extracted from either sample type. CDR1 and CDR2 were assigned from the germline V gene (reference sequence) as SEHNR and FQNEAQ. The CDR3 goes from the cysteine to the phenylalanine over 14 residues. Kept here is only the CDR3 DNA, which spans 42 bases and is read in frame from base 1. Germline trimming amounts to 1 base on V and 6 bases on J, with 2 as the count of junction bases outside the gene matches. The record originates from a study of blood T cell repertoires in COVID-19 (dated by TCRdb to 2020 to 2021). About the investigation overall: Samples covering the acute and convalescent phases of COVID-19 were provided by collaborators in the United States, Italy and Spain. The prospective study material was composed of cDNA or gDNA derived from T cells, B-cell-depleted T cells, or PBMCs. Where HLA class I and class II types were available, the types were taken from metadata supplied by the sample provider, not from assay-based typing. The samples were drawn from the first 160 participants of the ongoing ImmuneRACE study and from 1,254 subjects provided by 6 global collaborators. A freely available public database, intended as a resource for researchers studying the immune response to SARS-CoV-2, is where the repertoires were released. Deeply sampled blood TCRbeta repertoires from subjects exposed to, actively infected with, or recovered from COVID-19 were included in the dataset. Nearly every sample came with metadata listing a de-identified subject ID, COVID-19 status, age in years and sex.

General study outcomes and caveats: How much clinical and demographic metadata was included differed by source and by participant, and the metadata was provided uncurated.

Recombination joined TRBV7-9 with TRBJ2-7, with TRBD1 matching 11 junction bases. Sequencing input: peripheral blood. This TCR derives from a young man who had recovered from COVID-19. The bases are TGTGCCAGCAGCTTAGAGGGACAGGGGGTCGAGCAGTACTTC. Its coded protein is CASSLEGQGVEQYF.